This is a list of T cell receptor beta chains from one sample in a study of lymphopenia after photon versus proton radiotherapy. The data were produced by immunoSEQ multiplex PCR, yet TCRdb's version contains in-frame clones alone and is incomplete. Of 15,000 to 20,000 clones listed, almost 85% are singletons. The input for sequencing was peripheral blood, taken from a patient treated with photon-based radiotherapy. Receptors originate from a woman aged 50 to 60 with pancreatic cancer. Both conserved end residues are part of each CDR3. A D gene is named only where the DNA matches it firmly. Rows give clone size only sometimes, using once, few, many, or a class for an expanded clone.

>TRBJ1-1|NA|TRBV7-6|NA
CASSLRGNTEAFF
TGTGCCAGCAGCTTGCGGGGGAACACTGAAGCTTTCTTT
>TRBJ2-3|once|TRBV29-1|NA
CSVDGRAGSTDTQYF
TGCAGCGTTGACGGTCGAGCAGGTAGCACAGATACGCAGTATTTT
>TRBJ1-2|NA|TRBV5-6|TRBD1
CASSFYTGTGLYGYTF
TGTGCCAGCAGCTTTTACACCGGGACAGGGCTATATGGCTACACCTTC
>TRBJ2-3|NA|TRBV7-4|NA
CASSKSPFTTGDTQYF
TGTGCCAGCAGCAAGTCTCCCTTCACAACAGGGGATACGCAGTATTTT
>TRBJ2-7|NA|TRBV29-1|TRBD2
CSVEWLAGSYEQYF
TGCAGCGTTGAATGGCTAGCGGGATCCTACGAGCAGTACTTC
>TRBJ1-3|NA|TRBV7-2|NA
CASSLDRTPTSGNTIYF
TGTGCCAGCAGCTTAGACAGAACACCCACTTCTGGAAACACCATATATTTT
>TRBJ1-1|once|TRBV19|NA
CASTRSATRNTEAFF
TGTGCCAGCACCCGATCCGCCACTCGGAACACTGAAGCTTTCTTT
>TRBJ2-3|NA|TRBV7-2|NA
CASRLRAGNTDTQYF
TGTGCCAGCAGACTTCGGGCAGGCAACACAGATACGCAGTATTTT
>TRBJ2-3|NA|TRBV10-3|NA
CAIRGSFSTDTQYF
TGTGCCATCAGGGGCTCTTTCAGCACAGATACGCAGTATTTT
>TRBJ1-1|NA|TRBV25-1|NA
CASSDRLGFNTEAFF
TGTGCCAGCAGTGACAGACTTGGGTTTAACACTGAAGCTTTCTTT
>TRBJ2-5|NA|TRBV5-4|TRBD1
CASSPFFRDRVLQETQYF
TGTGCCAGCAGCCCTTTTTTTCGGGACAGGGTTCTACAAGAGACCCAGTACTTC
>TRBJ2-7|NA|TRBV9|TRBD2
CASSVVVDSPGASGVYEQYF
TGTGCCAGCAGCGTAGTAGTCGACAGCCCGGGGGCTAGCGGGGTTTACGAGCAGTACTTC
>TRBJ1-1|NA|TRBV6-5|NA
CASRLREANTEAFF
TGTGCCAGCCGCCTCCGGGAAGCGAACACTGAAGCTTTCTTT
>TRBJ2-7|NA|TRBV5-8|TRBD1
CASSLRPGGPYEQYF
TGTGCCAGCAGCCTCCGGCCAGGGGGCCCTTACGAGCAGTACTTC
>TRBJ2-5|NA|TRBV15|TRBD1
CATGGQGRETQYF
TGTGCCACCGGTGGACAGGGGAGGGAGACCCAGTACTTC
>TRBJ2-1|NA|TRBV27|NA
CASSSYFNEQFF
TGTGCCAGCAGTTCCTACTTTAATGAGCAGTTCTTC
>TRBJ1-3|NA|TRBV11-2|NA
CASSLEAAGNTIYF
TGTGCCAGCAGCTTAGAGGCGGCTGGAAACACCATATATTTT
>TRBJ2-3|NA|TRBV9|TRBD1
CASSRRQGALADTQYF
TGTGCCAGCAGCAGACGACAGGGGGCGTTGGCAGATACGCAGTATTTT
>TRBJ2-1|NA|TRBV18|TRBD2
CASSPSREAVHEQFF
TGTGCCAGCTCACCAAGTCGGGAGGCCGTTCATGAGCAGTTCTTC
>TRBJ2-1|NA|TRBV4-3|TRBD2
CASSPPWREGSSYEQFF
TGCGCCAGCAGCCCCCCCTGGCGGGAGGGGAGCTCCTATGAGCAGTTCTTC
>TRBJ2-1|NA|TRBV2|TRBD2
CASSPLGSGRENEQFF
TGTGCCAGCAGTCCCTTGGGGAGCGGGAGAGAGAATGAGCAGTTCTTC
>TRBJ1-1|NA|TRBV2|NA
CASSALGQAEAFF
TGTGCCAGCAGTGCCTTGGGGCAGGCTGAAGCTTTCTTT
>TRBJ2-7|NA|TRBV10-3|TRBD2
CAISESLLPSGGDYEQYF
TGTGCCATCAGTGAGTCCCTCCTTCCTAGCGGGGGGGACTACGAGCAGTACTTC
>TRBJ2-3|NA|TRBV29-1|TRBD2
CSCRAGGPTDTQYF
TGCAGCTGCCGAGCGGGAGGGCCCACAGATACGCAGTATTTT